A selection of T cell receptor beta chains follows, all from one sample in a study of OX40 agonist ivuxolimab in advanced cancers. Assay used: immunoSEQ multiplex PCR; TCRdb lists only in-frame clones, some missing. The sample carries tens of thousands of clones, about 88% recorded once. Sequencing was performed on CD4+ or CD8+ T cells sorted from blood, taken in a trial of the OX40 agonist ivuxolimab. These receptors all stem from an adult with an advanced solid tumor such as melanoma, head and neck, liver or kidney cancer. Each CDR3 is given with its conserved first and last residue. A D gene is named only where the DNA matches it firmly. Rows may omit the clone size; those that give it use once, few, many or a size class.

TRBV7-3	NA	TRBJ1-1	NA	13	TGTGCCAGCAGCTTCGGGACCCACACTGAAGCTTTCTTT	CASSFGTHTEAFF
TRBV7-8	NA	TRBJ1-3	NA	14	TGTGCCAGCAGTCCCGACAGCTCTGGAAACACCATATATTTT	CASSPDSSGNTIYF
TRBV15	NA	TRBJ2-7	NA	14	TGTGCCACCAGCAGAGCGGCAGAACTGGACGAGCAGTACTTC	CATSRAAELDEQYF
TRBV5-6	NA	TRBJ2-7	NA	13	TGTGCCAGCAGCCTGACATCGGCATACGAGCAGTACTTC	CASSLTSAYEQYF
TRBV15	NA	TRBJ2-1	NA	15	TGTGCCACCAGCTCCCCGAATATTCTAGGCGATGAGCAGTTCTTC	CATSSPNILGDEQFF
TRBV9	TRBD2	TRBJ2-1	NA	16	TGTGCCAGCAGCCCTGAGACTAGCGGTTACTACAATGAGCAGTTCTTC	CASSPETSGYYNEQFF
TRBV19	TRBD1	TRBJ2-7	few	14	TGTGCCAGTAGCCCCGGGACAGTCTCCTACGAGCAGTACTTC	CASSPGTVSYEQYF
TRBV2	NA	TRBJ2-7	NA	14	TGTGCCAGCAGTGAACGAAGGGGGTACCGCGAGCAGTACTTC	CASSERRGYREQYF
TRBV9	TRBD1	TRBJ2-7	NA	16	TGTGCCAGCAGCACCAGCCCCGGGACAGGGATCTACGAGCAGTACTTC	CASSTSPGTGIYEQYF
TRBV28	NA	TRBJ1-1	once	16	TGTGCCAGCAGTTTATCGGCAGGGTTTAGGGACACTGAAGCTTTCTTT	CASSLSAGFRDTEAFF
TRBV30	NA	TRBJ1-1	NA	10	TGTGCCTGGAGTGTAGTTTCAGCTTTCTTT	CAWSVVSAFF
TRBV7-2	NA	TRBJ1-2	once	15	TGTGCCAGCAGCTTAATCCAGGGCCCGAACTATGGCTACACCTTC	CASSLIQGPNYGYTF
TRBV5-1	TRBD2	TRBJ2-7	NA	16	TGCGCCAGCAGCTCGGGACTAGCGGGTAGCTCCTACGAGCAGTACTTC	CASSSGLAGSSYEQYF
TRBV6-5	TRBD2	TRBJ2-7	NA	15	TGTGCCAGCAGCCTTACACAGTCGGGAGGGCACGAGCAGTACTTC	CASSLTQSGGHEQYF
TRBV6-5	NA	TRBJ2-7	NA	13	TGTGCCAGCAGCCCGGACAGCGGCTACGAGCAGTACTTC	CASSPDSGYEQYF
TRBV2	NA	TRBJ2-1	NA	12	TGTGCCAGCCAGGGACAATACAATGAGCAGTTCTTC	CASQGQYNEQFF
TRBV7-8	NA	TRBJ1-5	NA	15	TGTGCCAGCAGCTTAAAGCAGGGAGGCAATCAGCCCCAGCATTTT	CASSLKQGGNQPQHF
TRBV7-9	TRBD2	TRBJ2-5	NA	15	TGTGCCAGCAGCTTAGTTAGACTAGCGGAAGAGACCCAGTACTTC	CASSLVRLAEETQYF
TRBV6-5	TRBD1	TRBJ2-1	NA	11	TGTGCCAGCATAGGGGGCTCTGAGCAGTTCTTC	CASIGGSEQFF
TRBV5-1	NA	TRBJ1-5	once	14	TGCGCCAGCAGCCAGGGCGATAGCAATCAGCCCCAGCATTTT	CASSQGDSNQPQHF
TRBV5-6	TRBD1	TRBJ1-4	NA	15	TGTGCCAGCAGCTTGGACAGGGGGCCGACTGAAAAACTGTTTTTT	CASSLDRGPTEKLFF
TRBV28	NA	TRBJ2-5	few	15	TGTGCCAGCACCCCCCAAGGGCGGGGACAAGAGACCCAGTACTTC	CASTPQGRGQETQYF
TRBV28	TRBD2	TRBJ2-5	NA	17	TGTGCCAGCAGCACGGGAACTAGCGGGGGGTACCAAGAGACCCAGTACTTC	CASSTGTSGGYQETQYF
TRBV7-9	NA	TRBJ2-5	NA	12	TGTGCCAGCAGCCCCCTGTTCGAGACCCAGTACTTC	CASSPLFETQYF
TRBV28	NA	TRBJ1-5	NA	11	TGTGCCAGCAGTCTCCCGGGGTCCCAGCATTTT	CASSLPGSQHF
TRBV19	NA	TRBJ2-7	NA	13	TGTGCCAGTAGTACTCTGCAGGCCTACGAGCAGTACTTC	CASSTLQAYEQYF
TRBV25-1	NA	TRBJ2-1	NA	12	TGTGCCAGCAGCCAATCCGGGGAGGAGCAGTTCTTC	CASSQSGEEQFF
TRBV28	NA	TRBJ1-1	NA	15	TGTGCCAGCAGTTTATATGCCTCTCCGGGCACTGAAGCTTTCTTT	CASSLYASPGTEAFF
TRBV7-9	NA	TRBJ2-1	NA	11	TGTGCCAGCACGACCGACGATGAGCAGTTCTTC	CASTTDDEQFF
TRBV29-1	NA	TRBJ2-3	once	16	TGCAGCGTTGCAGGCGGGTATACAGTTAGCACAGATACGCAGTATTTT	CSVAGGYTVSTDTQYF
TRBV5-1	TRBD1	TRBJ1-2	NA	14	TGCGCCAGCAGCTTCGGGACAGGGCCCTATGGCTACACCTTC	CASSFGTGPYGYTF
TRBV27	TRBD1	TRBJ1-6	NA	15	TGTGCCAGCAGGGGGGAGGGACAGTATAATTCACCCCTCCACTTT	CASRGEGQYNSPLHF
TRBV29-1	NA	TRBJ2-2	NA	16	TGCAGCGTTGTTTTGACCCAGGGACCCCACACCGGGGAGCTGTTTTTT	CSVVLTQGPHTGELFF
TRBV15	NA	TRBJ1-3	NA	17	TGTGCCACCAGCAGAGATCCAGCTATCTCCTCTGGAAACACCATATATTTT	CATSRDPAISSGNTIYF
TRBV18	TRBD2	TRBJ2-3	few	16	TGTGCCAGCTCACCGGAGGCTAGCGGGAGTTCGAATACGCAGTATTTT	CASSPEASGSSNTQYF
TRBV27	TRBD1	TRBJ2-7	NA	15	TGTGCCAGCAGTTTTTTGTCCGGGACAGACTACGAGCAGTACTTC	CASSFLSGTDYEQYF
TRBV27	TRBD2	TRBJ2-1	NA	14	TGTGCCAGCAGTTTAGGCCGGGAGGCGGATGAGCAGTTCTTC	CASSLGREADEQFF
TRBV28	TRBD2	TRBJ2-1	NA	17	TGTGCCAGCAGTACCCCCAGCGGGAGAGAATCCTACAATGAGCAGTTCTTC	CASSTPSGRESYNEQFF
TRBV27	NA	TRBJ2-2	NA	12	TGTGCCAGCAGCTTTCCTCGGGGGGAGCTGTTTTTT	CASSFPRGELFF
TRBV11-2	TRBD2	TRBJ2-3	NA	16	TGTGCCAGCAGCAAAGATAGCGGGAGGTTTATAGATACGCAGTATTTT	CASSKDSGRFIDTQYF
TRBV28	TRBD2	TRBJ2-4	NA	13	TGTGCCAGCAGTTGGGGACTAGGCGGCATTCAGTACTTC	CASSWGLGGIQYF
TRBV4-3	NA	TRBJ2-5	NA	13	TGCGCCAGCAGCCAAGGGCTAGCGGAGACCCAGTACTTC	CASSQGLAETQYF
TRBV5-1	NA	TRBJ1-1	NA	14	TGCGCCAGCAGCTTGGGTGGGGTGAACACTGAAGCTTTCTTT	CASSLGGVNTEAFF
TRBV5-6	TRBD2	TRBJ2-7	NA	16	TGTGCCAGCAGCCCCAAAAGACTAGCGGGAGAGTACGAGCAGTACTTC	CASSPKRLAGEYEQYF
TRBV19	TRBD2	TRBJ2-3	NA	17	TGTGCCAGTAGTCCCATGGGACTAGCGGAGATCACAGATACGCAGTATTTT	CASSPMGLAEITDTQYF
TRBV7-2	NA	TRBJ2-3	NA	15	TGTGCCAGCAGCTTAGGGGTCGGATTGAGAGATACGCAGTATTTT	CASSLGVGLRDTQYF
TRBV5-6	TRBD2	TRBJ2-7	NA	13	TGTGCCAGCAGGCGGGGGGGGACCTACGAGCAGTACTTC	CASRRGGTYEQYF
TRBV4-1	TRBD1	TRBJ2-7	NA	15	TGCGCCAGCAGCGCCCGGGACAGTAGCTCCTACGAGCAGTACTTC	CASSARDSSSYEQYF
TRBV11-2	NA	TRBJ1-5	NA	15	TGTGCCAGCAGCTTGAAACAGCCAAGCAATCAGCCCCAGCATTTT	CASSLKQPSNQPQHF
TRBV9	NA	TRBJ2-3	NA	16	TGTGCCAGCAGCCCGCGACTCTTTGGGGACACAGATACGCAGTATTTT	CASSPRLFGDTDTQYF
TRBV7-9	TRBD1	TRBJ2-4	NA	17	TGTGCCAGCAGCTTAGGATTGGGACAGGTAGCCAAAAACATTCAGTACTTC	CASSLGLGQVAKNIQYF
TRBV14	TRBD1	TRBJ2-1	NA	17	TGTGCCAGCAGCCAAGTTCTTAGAAGACAGGGGGTTTATGAGCAGTTCTTC	CASSQVLRRQGVYEQFF